These 16 T cell receptor beta chains originate from one sample sequenced in a study of blood T cell repertoires in COVID-19. Produced via immunoSEQ multiplex PCR; TCRdb's table is partial and in-frame only. Of around 110,000 clones in the sample, under 90% were seen once. The sample was peripheral blood. The receptors derive from a woman aged 55-75 years with acute or convalescent COVID-19.

The chain recombines TRBV6-2 or TRBV6-3 with TRBJ1-6; D possibly corresponds to TRBD1 (5 bases). CDR3 length: 17 amino acids. Per the germline V gene, CDR1 is MNHEY and CDR2 is SVGEGT. V dropped 0 bases and J dropped 5 bases, with 14 bases sitting between them. The CDR3 loop is CASSYSGPAQNNSPLHF. The CDR3 nucleotides read TGTGCCAGCAGTTACTCGGGGCCTGCCCAGAATAATTCACCCCTCCACTTT.

The chain recombines TRBV10-3 with TRBJ2-7; D may be TRBD1 (5 bases). Germline CDR1 and CDR2: ENHRY and SYGVKD. Deletions cut 7 bases from V and 1 base from J, with 20 bases between. CDR3 length: 16 amino acids. CDR3 DNA: TGTGCCATCACGGTCGGTCTTACAGGTGCTTCCTACGAGCAGTACTTC. This translates into CAITVGLTGASYEQYF.

The count of this clone is one. The V call is TRBV10-1, the J call TRBJ2-3; TRBD2 aligns across 11 bases. V shed 3 bases and J 1 base; nucleotides not matched to a gene: 3. The CDR3 contains 16 residues. Germline CDR1 and CDR2: WNHNN and SYGVQD (reference sequence). This chain's CDR3 is CASSDSGLAGTDTQYF. In DNA, the CDR3 is TGCGCCAGCAGTGACTCGGGACTAGCGGGCACAGATACGCAGTATTTT.

The gene calls are TRBV13 and TRBJ2-2; D call uncertain. The CDR3 runs 12 residues. Germline V CDR1 and CDR2: PRHDT, FYEKMQ (reference sequence). V was trimmed by 5 bases and J by 7 bases, leaving 8 bases between them. The CDR3 spells CASSPLGGELFF. The CDR3 nucleotides are TGTGCCAGCAGCCCCCTCGGCGGGGAGCTGTTTTTT.

Remarks on this clone: The sample carries other DNA sequences with the same CDR3. The chain combines TRBV6-5 with TRBJ2-7; 9 bases map to TRBD1. V lost 5 bases to trimming and J lost 4 bases; unmatched junction nucleotides: 6. CDR3 length equals 14 residues. Germline V lookup: CDR1 MNHEY, CDR2 SVGAGI. The CDR3 bases are TGTGCCAGCAGTCCCGGGACAGGGAAATACGAGCAGTACTTC. Protein product: CASSPGTGKYEQYF.

The chain links TRBV5-1 to TRBJ1-1; possibly TRBD1 for D (6 bases). The germline V and J ends were trimmed by 0 bases and 5 bases, with 14 bases remaining between them. CDR1 and CDR2 (germline): SGHRS, YFSETQ. The CDR3 is made up of 15 amino acids. CDR3 DNA sequence: TGCGCCAGCAGCTTGGAAGGGGCAGGGGTTACTGAAGCTTTCTTT. As protein: CASSLEGAGVTEAFF.

This chain joins TRBV27 and TRBJ1-2, with D possibly being TRBD1 (6 bases). Trimming removed 5 bases from V and 8 bases from J, with 21 bases in between. This CDR3 is built from 15 residues. Germline CDR1 is MNHEY and CDR2 is SMNVEV (reference sequence). For the CDR3, the DNA is TGTGCCAGCAGTCGGACAGTCCTACCTATGGACGGCTACACCTTC. Amino acids: CASSRTVLPMDGYTF.

The table lists this clone with a count of one. The chain uses TRBV5-1 and TRBJ2-7; 9 positions match TRBD1. V lost 2 bases and J lost 5; bases outside the gene matches: 8. The CDR3 runs 15 residues. The germline gives CDR1 SGHRS, CDR2 YFSETQ. The CDR3 nucleotides are TGCGCCAGCAGCTTCTCCGGGACAGGGCCGAACGAGCAGTACTTC. Protein: CASSFSGTGPNEQYF.

The chain carries TRBV6-6 and TRBJ1-1, with TRBD1 identical over 8 bases. CDR3 length: 15 amino acids. V dropped 7 bases and J dropped 7; count of bases not matched to a gene: 14. CDR1 and CDR2 (germline): MNHNY, SVGAGI (reference sequence). CDR3 protein: CASNAGQGGFGEAFF. The CDR3 DNA reads TGTGCCAGCAACGCTGGACAGGGAGGTTTCGGTGAAGCTTTCTTT.

This clone was seen once. The V and J genes are TRBV18 and TRBJ1-2, with 7 bases fitting TRBD1. After removal of 0 bases from V and 4 bases from J, the junction contained 8 bases not matched to a gene. Germline CDR1 reads KGHSH; CDR2 reads LQKENI. CDR3 size: 16 residues. Here the CDR3 reads CASSPPDRVYTYGYTF. DNA of the CDR3: TGTGCCAGCTCACCACCTGACAGGGTATATACCTATGGCTACACCTTC.

The CDR3 reads CASSLQGSAGKYEQYF. In DNA form, the CDR3 reads TGTGCCAGCAGCTTACAAGGTTCGGCGGGAAAGTACGAGCAGTACTTC. This chain joins TRBV11-2 and TRBJ2-7; D is perhaps TRBD2 (6 bases). Germline V lookup: CDR1 SGHAT, CDR2 FQNNGV. The V end lost 2 bases, the J end lost 4 bases, and 18 bases lay between the germline ends. The CDR3 runs 16 residues.

The chain is built from TRBV5-1 and TRBJ2-3; possibly TRBD2 for D (6 bases). V gave up 2 bases and J gave up 2 bases, with 15 bases separating them. Germline CDR1 reads SGHRS; CDR2 reads YFSETQ. The CDR3 sequence is 16 residues long. The CDR3 protein is CASSFFGAGNTDTQYF. CDR3 nucleotide sequence: TGCGCCAGCAGCTTTTTTGGGGCGGGGAACACAGATACGCAGTATTTT. The full variable domain, rest sourced from reference TRBV5-1 and TRBJ2-3, is KAGVTQTPRYLIKTRGQQVTLSCSPISGHRSVSWYQQTPGQGLQFLFEYFSETQRNKGNFPGRFSGRQFSNSRSEMNVSTLELGDSALYLCASSFFGAGNTDTQYFGPGTRLTVL.

J is TRBJ1-3 and V is TRBV2; 8 bases agree with TRBD1. This CDR3 is built from 19 residues. Germline assignment: CDR1 SNHLY and CDR2 FYNNEI. The V gene end was trimmed by 6 bases and the J gene end by 0 bases; junction bases not matched to a gene: 16. The CDR3 is CASRRQGSGLLISGNTIYF. Written as DNA, the CDR3 is TGTGCCAGCAGACGACAGGGGAGCGGGTTGTTAATCTCTGGAAACACCATATATTTT.

This sequence joins TRBV5-1 and TRBJ2-1; 9 bases align to TRBD1. The CDR3 consists of 16 residues. CDR1 is SGHRS, CDR2 YFSETQ, per germline. V shed 0 bases, J shed 8 bases, and the junction held 9 bases outside the gene matches. In DNA form, the CDR3 reads TGCGCCAGCAGCTTGGGCGGAACAGGGGGCTATGATGAGCAGTTCTTC. This codes for CASSLGGTGGYDEQFF.

The J gene is TRBJ1-1, the V gene TRBV18, with 7 nucleotides matching TRBD1. Germline CDR1 KGHSH, CDR2 LQKENI. The length of the CDR3 is 14 residues. Trimming took 4 bases from V and 1 from J; bases not matched to a gene: 3. CDR3 in amino acids: CASSLGQANTEAFF. The CDR3 nucleotides are TGTGCCAGCTCACTAGGACAGGCGAACACTGAAGCTTTCTTT.

V is TRBV2 and J is TRBJ2-2; 7 bases fit TRBD1. V lost 6 bases, J lost 7 bases, and 8 bases stayed unmatched. This CDR3 comprises 14 residues. CDR1 is SNHLY, CDR2 FYNNEI, per germline. CDR3 amino acids: CASRTGPSIGELFF. The CDR3 region has the DNA TGTGCCAGCAGGACAGGGCCTTCGATCGGGGAGCTGTTTTTT.